Listed below are T cell receptor beta chains from one sample, sequenced in a study of T-cell reconstitution after alpha-beta-depleted transplantation in children. A single record per CDR3 protein comes from TCRdb applying MiXCR to the PCR reads. This sample has about 240,000 distinct CDR3 sequences, with more than 10% found just once. The sequencing here drew on PBMCs from the stem cell graft donor, taken from the stem cell graft. The receptors derive from a human donor who donated a stem cell graft to a child with acute lymphoblastic leukemia. Both conserved end residues are trimmed from each CDR3. The order of the fields is V gene, J gene, CDR3 length, CDR3 protein.

V gene: TRBV20-1; J gene: TRBJ2-5; CDR3 length: 10; CDR3 protein: SAVVSQETQY
V gene: TRBV7-9; J gene: TRBJ1-1; CDR3 length: 9; CDR3 protein: ASSLNREAF
V gene: TRBV29-1; J gene: TRBJ2-7; CDR3 length: 11; CDR3 protein: SVGKREPYEQY
V gene: TRBV12-3/TRBV12-4; J gene: TRBJ1-5; CDR3 length: 13; CDR3 protein: ASREIGQGGQPQH
V gene: TRBV7-9; J gene: TRBJ2-3; CDR3 length: 12; CDR3 protein: ASSLGWRTDTQY
V gene: TRBV5-1; J gene: TRBJ2-2; CDR3 length: 14; CDR3 protein: ASSSQGSAVSGELF
V gene: TRBV6-1; J gene: TRBJ2-7; CDR3 length: 12; CDR3 protein: ASSTSFSSYEQY
V gene: TRBV6-2/TRBV6-3; J gene: TRBJ1-5; CDR3 length: 16; CDR3 protein: ASSYPGQGRGGNQPQH
V gene: TRBV25-1; J gene: TRBJ1-2; CDR3 length: 14; CDR3 protein: ASSTWGAGPNYGYT
V gene: TRBV3-1; J gene: TRBJ2-3; CDR3 length: 12; CDR3 protein: ASSQQISTDTQY
V gene: TRBV5-1; J gene: TRBJ2-7; CDR3 length: 12; CDR3 protein: ASSFPGLEGEQY
V gene: TRBV7-9; J gene: TRBJ2-5; CDR3 length: 15; CDR3 protein: ASSSGKSPQLQETQY
V gene: TRBV20-1; J gene: TRBJ2-5; CDR3 length: 12; CDR3 protein: SARDVKPKETQY
V gene: TRBV7-7; J gene: TRBJ2-2; CDR3 length: 13; CDR3 protein: ASSSQAGGTGELF
V gene: TRBV7-3; J gene: TRBJ1-1; CDR3 length: 12; CDR3 protein: ASSSSGGGTEAF
V gene: TRBV9; J gene: TRBJ2-1; CDR3 length: 14; CDR3 protein: ASSVGSGGQYNEQF
V gene: TRBV27; J gene: TRBJ1-5; CDR3 length: 13; CDR3 protein: ASSLTGNLDQPQH
V gene: TRBV20-1; J gene: TRBJ2-5; CDR3 length: 13; CDR3 protein: SAQTRWWSGETQY
V gene: TRBV7-2; J gene: TRBJ2-5; CDR3 length: 14; CDR3 protein: ASSPAGTSGSGTQY
V gene: TRBV20-1; J gene: TRBJ1-5; CDR3 length: 11; CDR3 protein: SAPGQLNQPQH
V gene: TRBV6-1; J gene: TRBJ1-1; CDR3 length: 10; CDR3 protein: ASRGTLAEAF
V gene: TRBV27; J gene: TRBJ2-5; CDR3 length: 14; CDR3 protein: ASSTSGLLGQETQY
V gene: TRBV20-1; J gene: TRBJ1-5; CDR3 length: 13; CDR3 protein: SARAPQGADQPQH
V gene: TRBV5-1; J gene: TRBJ1-1; CDR3 length: 11; CDR3 protein: ASRRGTNTEAF
V gene: TRBV9; J gene: TRBJ2-2; CDR3 length: 16; CDR3 protein: ASSVDVGQTVYTGELF
V gene: TRBV7-9; J gene: TRBJ1-5; CDR3 length: 11; CDR3 protein: ASSKDRKQPQH
V gene: TRBV7-2; J gene: TRBJ2-2; CDR3 length: 11; CDR3 protein: ASTQTGAGELF
V gene: TRBV7-2; J gene: TRBJ2-7; CDR3 length: 14; CDR3 protein: ASSLVPRVKECEQY
V gene: TRBV2; J gene: TRBJ2-4; CDR3 length: 17; CDR3 protein: ASSTAGREHITAKNIQY
V gene: TRBV5-1; J gene: TRBJ2-3; CDR3 length: 13; CDR3 protein: ASSLSPGRTDTQY
V gene: TRBV12-3/TRBV12-4; J gene: TRBJ1-4; CDR3 length: 13; CDR3 protein: ASSYTGRGNEKLF
V gene: TRBV24-1; J gene: TRBJ2-1; CDR3 length: 15; CDR3 protein: ATSTISSGSSYNEQF
V gene: TRBV29-1; J gene: TRBJ2-7; CDR3 length: 12; CDR3 protein: SVEDSAGDYEQY
V gene: TRBV20-1; J gene: TRBJ2-7; CDR3 length: 14; CDR3 protein: SARDGLAGGEYEQY
V gene: TRBV7-9; J gene: TRBJ2-7; CDR3 length: 13; CDR3 protein: ASSAGPSGVREQY
V gene: TRBV28; J gene: TRBJ2-7; CDR3 length: 12; CDR3 protein: ASRELARASRQY
V gene: TRBV18; J gene: TRBJ1-5; CDR3 length: 13; CDR3 protein: ASSPNQGGNQPQH
V gene: TRBV4-3; J gene: TRBJ1-5; CDR3 length: 13; CDR3 protein: ASSQGVDTNQPQH
V gene: TRBV6-1; J gene: TRBJ2-7; CDR3 length: 11; CDR3 protein: ASSELSSYEQY
V gene: TRBV28; J gene: TRBJ2-7; CDR3 length: 13; CDR3 protein: ASSSNRGRPYEQY
V gene: TRBV27; J gene: TRBJ1-5; CDR3 length: 11; CDR3 protein: ASSSDGGQPQH
V gene: TRBV24-1; J gene: TRBJ2-2; CDR3 length: 14; CDR3 protein: ATSDSKTVQNGELF
V gene: TRBV11-2; J gene: TRBJ2-5; CDR3 length: 14; CDR3 protein: ASSTWTGVNQETQY
V gene: TRBV6-1; J gene: TRBJ2-5; CDR3 length: 12; CDR3 protein: ASSGTGSQETQY
V gene: TRBV20-1; J gene: TRBJ1-5; CDR3 length: 12; CDR3 protein: SALGAGGLQPQH
V gene: TRBV18; J gene: TRBJ1-5; CDR3 length: 13; CDR3 protein: ASSLQGGRGQPQH
V gene: TRBV7-2; J gene: TRBJ1-4; CDR3 length: 14; CDR3 protein: ASSLYPRARDEKLF
V gene: TRBV27; J gene: TRBJ1-5; CDR3 length: 13; CDR3 protein: ASSLFGTQNQPQH
V gene: TRBV27; J gene: TRBJ2-2; CDR3 length: 14; CDR3 protein: ASSPDPYWGTGELF
V gene: TRBV20-1; J gene: TRBJ1-6; CDR3 length: 10; CDR3 protein: SVGQGISPLH
V gene: TRBV20-1; J gene: TRBJ1-4; CDR3 length: 13; CDR3 protein: SARDSGAWSEKLF
V gene: TRBV5-1; J gene: TRBJ2-5; CDR3 length: 15; CDR3 protein: ASSHSGTSGVQETQY